These T cell receptor beta chains were read from a single sample in a study of blood T cell repertoires in COVID-19. Sequenced by immunoSEQ multiplex PCR; TCRdb stores in-frame clones only, minus some. The sample lists about 200,000 clones; around nine tenths were seen once. Sequenced input: peripheral blood. All receptors come from a man aged 40-49 years with active or convalescent COVID-19. Each CDR3 is given with its conserved first and last residue. Each record gives: J gene, D gene, clone size, V gene, CDR3 protein, CDR3 DNA. A D gene is named only where the DNA matches it firmly. Where a row states a size, it is once, few, many or the class of an expanded clone; other rows omit it.

TRBJ2-1 | NA | NA | TRBV24-1 | CATSDALSASYNEQFF | TGTGCCACCAGTGATGCCCTGAGCGCCTCCTACAATGAGCAGTTCTTC
TRBJ1-2 | NA | NA | TRBV19 | CASSTTRGKSYGYTF | TGTGCCAGTAGTACGACCAGGGGTAAATCCTATGGCTACACCTTC
TRBJ1-6 | NA | NA | TRBV5-4 | CASSSQQGYNSPLHF | TGTGCCAGCAGCTCCCAACAGGGTTATAATTCACCCCTCCACTTT
TRBJ2-3 | NA | NA | TRBV28 | CASSPSLEDTQYF | TGTGCCAGCAGTCCCTCACTGGAGGATACGCAGTATTTT
TRBJ1-2 | NA | large | TRBV21-1 | CASSTPFPRQFGYGYTF | TGTGCCAGCAGCACCCCGTTTCCTCGACAGTTTGGATATGGCTACACCTTC
TRBJ1-2 | NA | NA | TRBV11-2 | CASSGGGGYTF | TGTGCCAGCAGCGGAGGTGGCGGCTACACCTTC
TRBJ2-1 | TRBD1 | NA | TRBV2 | CASRDDRVEQFF | TGTGCCAGCAGGGATGACAGGGTTGAGCAGTTCTTC
TRBJ1-1 | NA | NA | TRBV9 | CASSVAVGDTEAFF | TGTGCCAGCAGCGTAGCTGTAGGAGACACTGAAGCTTTCTTT
TRBJ1-1 | NA | NA | TRBV7-9 | CASSGGVNTEAFF | TGTGCCAGCAGCGGAGGGGTTAACACTGAAGCTTTCTTT
TRBJ1-6 | NA | NA | TRBV7-2 | CASSPHEAVNSPLHF | TGTGCCAGCAGCCCTCACGAGGCAGTAAATTCACCCCTCCACTTT
TRBJ2-7 | TRBD1 | NA | TRBV7-9 | CASSFSPGQGYEQYF | TGTGCCAGCAGCTTTTCTCCGGGACAGGGCTACGAGCAGTACTTC
TRBJ1-5 | TRBD1 | NA | TRBV7-8 | CASSLVGQGVQPQHF | TGTGCCAGCAGCTTAGTGGGGCAGGGGGTTCAGCCCCAGCATTTT
TRBJ2-2 | TRBD1 | NA | TRBV9 | CASSVGTGRAGELFF | TGTGCCAGCAGCGTTGGGACAGGGCGGGCCGGGGAGCTGTTTTTT
TRBJ1-2 | TRBD1 | few | TRBV7-2 | CASSSSTGVGGYTF | TGTGCCAGCAGCTCGTCGACAGGGGTCGGCGGCTACACCTTC
TRBJ2-1 | TRBD2 | NA | TRBV4-2 | CASSLTSGGDNEQFF | TGTGCCAGCAGCCTCACTAGCGGGGGGGACAATGAGCAGTTCTTC
TRBJ2-1 | NA | NA | TRBV4-2 | CASSQGLLVLVGNEQFF | TGTGCCAGCAGCCAGGGGCTGCTAGTGCTCGTAGGCAATGAGCAGTTCTTC
TRBJ1-5 | NA | NA | TRBV10-3 | CAISESADSNQPQHF | TGTGCCATCAGTGAGTCCGCAGATAGCAATCAGCCCCAGCATTTT
TRBJ2-1 | TRBD2 | once | TRBV3-1/TRBV3-2 | CASSLYGLAGGKYNEQFF | TGTGCCAGCAGCCTATACGGACTAGCGGGAGGGAAGTACAATGAGCAGTTCTTC
TRBJ1-5 | NA | NA | TRBV21-1 | CASTGGRNQPQHF | TGTGCCAGCACCGGGGGGCGCAATCAGCCCCAGCATTTT
TRBJ2-7 | TRBD1 | NA | TRBV19 | CASSDRGSYEQYF | TGTGCCAGTAGCGACAGGGGCTCCTACGAGCAGTACTTC
TRBJ2-6 | NA | NA | TRBV7-9 | CASSLAAATGANVLTF | TGTGCCAGCAGCTTAGCGGCGGCAACTGGGGCCAACGTCCTGACTTTC
TRBJ2-2 | TRBD1 | NA | TRBV2 | CASNVPGQGAAGELFF | TGTGCCAGCAATGTTCCGGGACAGGGGGCTGCCGGGGAGCTGTTTTTT
TRBJ1-4 | NA | NA | TRBV7-2 | CASSPNTHPSTNEKLFF | TGTGCCAGCAGCCCAAATACTCACCCATCAACTAATGAAAAACTGTTTTTT
TRBJ2-1 | NA | NA | TRBV9 | CASSVATRDYNEQFF | TGTGCCAGCAGCGTAGCTACGAGGGACTACAATGAGCAGTTCTTC
TRBJ1-4 | NA | NA | TRBV28 | CASRGERGRVAEKLFF | TGTGCCAGCAGGGGCGAACGAGGGAGGGTTGCGGAAAAACTGTTTTTT
TRBJ1-5 | TRBD1 | NA | TRBV28 | CASSLSAGGKQPQHF | TGTGCCAGCAGTTTATCGGCAGGGGGCAAACAGCCCCAGCATTTT
TRBJ1-1 | TRBD1 | NA | TRBV5-5 | CASSPHFKTGANTEAFF | TGTGCCAGCAGCCCTCATTTTAAGACAGGGGCGAACACTGAAGCTTTCTTT
TRBJ1-5 | NA | NA | TRBV27 | CASSSPGRENQPQHF | TGTGCCAGCAGTTCGCCGGGACGGGAGAATCAGCCCCAGCATTTT
TRBJ2-7 | TRBD1 | few | TRBV19 | CASSIEPGTGLYEQYF | TGTGCCAGTAGTATAGAGCCCGGGACAGGGCTCTACGAGCAGTACTTC
TRBJ1-1 | NA | NA | TRBV5-4 | CASSMRGEAGAFF | TGTGCCAGCAGCATGCGTGGGGAGGCAGGAGCTTTCTTT
TRBJ1-1 | TRBD1 | NA | TRBV10-3 | CASRTGLNTEAFF | TGTGCCAGCCGGACAGGGTTGAACACTGAAGCTTTCTTT
TRBJ2-3 | TRBD1 | NA | TRBV29-1 | CSAQGQRSTDTQYF | TGCAGCGCCCAGGGACAGCGTAGCACAGATACGCAGTATTTT
TRBJ1-6 | TRBD1 | NA | TRBV7-8 | CASSLLVPGQGMNSPLHF | TGTGCCAGCAGCTTATTAGTTCCCGGACAGGGAATGAATTCACCCCTCCACTTT
TRBJ1-5 | TRBD1 | NA | TRBV30 | CAWSVQGAQPQHF | TGTGCCTGGAGTGTACAGGGGGCTCAGCCCCAGCATTTT